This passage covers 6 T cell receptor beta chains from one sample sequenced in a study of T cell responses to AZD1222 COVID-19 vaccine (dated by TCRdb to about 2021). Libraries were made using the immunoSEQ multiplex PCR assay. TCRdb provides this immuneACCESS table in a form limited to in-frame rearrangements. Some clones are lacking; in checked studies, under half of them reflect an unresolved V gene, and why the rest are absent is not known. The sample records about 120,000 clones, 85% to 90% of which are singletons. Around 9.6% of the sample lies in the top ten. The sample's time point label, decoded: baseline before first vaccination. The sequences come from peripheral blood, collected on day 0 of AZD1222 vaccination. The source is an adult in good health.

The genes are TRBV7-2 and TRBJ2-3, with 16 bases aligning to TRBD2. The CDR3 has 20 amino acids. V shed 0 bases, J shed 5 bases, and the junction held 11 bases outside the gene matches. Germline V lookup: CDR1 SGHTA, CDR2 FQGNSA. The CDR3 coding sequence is TGTGCCAGCAGCTTAGCCTCATTGGGACTAGCGGGAGGGCCCGGAGATACGCAGTATTTT. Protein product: CASSLASLGLAGGPGDTQYF.

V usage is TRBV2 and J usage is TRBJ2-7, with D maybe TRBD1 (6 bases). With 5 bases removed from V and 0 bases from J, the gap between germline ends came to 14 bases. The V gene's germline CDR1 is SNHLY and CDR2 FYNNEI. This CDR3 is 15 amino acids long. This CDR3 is CASSRGGQTSYEQYF. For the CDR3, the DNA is TGTGCCAGCAGTCGGGGTGGACAGACCTCCTACGAGCAGTACTTC.

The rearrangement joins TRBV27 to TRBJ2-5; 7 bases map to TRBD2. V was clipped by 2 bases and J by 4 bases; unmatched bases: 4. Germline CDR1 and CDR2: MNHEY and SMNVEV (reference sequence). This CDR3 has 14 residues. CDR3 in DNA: TGTGCCAGCAGTTTAAGTCAGCGGGGAGAGACCCAGTACTTC. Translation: CASSLSQRGETQYF.

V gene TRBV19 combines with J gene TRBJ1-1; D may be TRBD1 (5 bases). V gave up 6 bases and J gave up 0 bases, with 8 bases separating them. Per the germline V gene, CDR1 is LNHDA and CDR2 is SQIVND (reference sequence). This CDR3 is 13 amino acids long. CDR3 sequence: CASRPTVNTEAFF. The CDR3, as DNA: TGTGCCAGTAGACCGACAGTGAACACTGAAGCTTTCTTT.

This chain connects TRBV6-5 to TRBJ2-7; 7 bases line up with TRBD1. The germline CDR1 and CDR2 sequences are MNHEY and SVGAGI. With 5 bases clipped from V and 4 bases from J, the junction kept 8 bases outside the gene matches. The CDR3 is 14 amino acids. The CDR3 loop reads CASSLRQGVYEQYF. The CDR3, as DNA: TGTGCCAGCAGTCTCCGACAGGGAGTGTACGAGCAGTACTTC.

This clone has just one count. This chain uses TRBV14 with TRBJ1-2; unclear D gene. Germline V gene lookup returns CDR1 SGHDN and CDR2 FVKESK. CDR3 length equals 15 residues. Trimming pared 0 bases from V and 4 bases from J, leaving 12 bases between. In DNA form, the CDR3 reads TGTGCCAGCAGCCAAGATCGGTACAGCCGCTATGGCTACACCTTC. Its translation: CASSQDRYSRYGYTF. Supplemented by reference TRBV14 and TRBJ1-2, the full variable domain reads EAGVTQFPSHSVIEKGQTVTLRCDPISGHDNLYWYRRVMGKEIKFLLHFVKESKQDESGMPNNRFLAERTGGTYSTLKVQPAELEDSGVYFCASSQDRYSRYGYTFGSGTRLTVV.